This T cell receptor beta chain is from a study of blood T cell repertoires in COVID-19. Germline-derived CDR1 and CDR2 are SGDLS and YYNGEE. Trimming stripped 0 bases from V and 6 bases from J, with 16 bases between. The length of the CDR3 is 16 residues. Participants spanned ages about 18 to 100 years and resided in 20 to 25 US areas. In the authors' methods: Estimated nucleated cell counts came from reference gene primer amplification. The data were produced by immunoSEQ multiplex PCR, yet TCRdb's version contains in-frame clones alone and is incomplete. For V, J and clone size, that table is used; D and trimming come from the DNA. This sample carries roughly 190,000 clones, less than 85% of them seen once, and the ten largest clones take roughly 3.2%.

The TCR was taken from a woman between 25 and 40 years old who had recovered from COVID-19. The chain couples TRBV9 to TRBJ2-4; D possibly corresponds to TRBD2 (6 bases). Sequencing was carried out using PBMCs or T cells enriched from blood (not recorded which). This CDR3 reads CASSVVGGTGRNIQYF. CDR3 coding DNA: TGTGCCAGCAGCGTAGTAGGAGGGACGGGAAGAAACATTCAGTACTTC.